This T cell receptor beta chain was captured by sequencing in a study of cytomegalovirus exposure and HLA in healthy donors. As regards this clone: Its specificity is unknown.

Broader study findings: Across HLA loci, a later analysis found differing TCR association rates, with DRB1 most and HLA-C fewest. Analysis was carried out at a later point, and it linked a missense DCLRE1C variant to TCR beta V- and J-gene trimming. Within an earlier analysis, most TCR beta V segments proved productive either about 90% or about 30% of the time.

The PCR contained 60 Vbeta and 13 Jbeta primers. Clones were sequenced by immunoSEQ multiplex PCR, and TCRdb holds only the in-frame ones, with some missing. The sample includes 150,000 to 200,000 clones, nearly 80% of them seen just once. This CDR3 is built from 13 residues. Trimming removed 3 bases at V and 2 bases at J, with 7 bases between. The germline V gene has CDR1 LNHDA and CDR2 SQIVND (reference sequence). The receptor was derived from a woman aged 25 to 39 in good health and CMV-seropositive. The chain combines TRBV19 with TRBJ1-2; D gene ambiguous. Source material: PBMCs. This chain's CDR3 is CASSISTNYGYTF. The DNA of the CDR3 is TGTGCCAGTAGTATCAGTACCAACTATGGCTACACCTTC.